Shown below are 24 T cell receptor beta chains from a single sample sequenced in a study of human T cells and chemical hapten exposure. Time point in this sample: patch test 3, about 24 weeks after DPC sensitization. The treatment was: therapeutic diphenylcyclopropenone sensitization with weekly scalp DPC. Each CDR3 protein is one row after TCRdb ran MiXCR on the RACE reads. The table lists about 76,000 distinct CDR3 sequences, about an eighth of them singletons, with about 5.7% in the top ten. Source: whole blood, taken in connection with sensitization to the hapten diphenylcyclopropenone (DPC). The receptors originated from a woman aged 50 to 60 with alopecia areata. Some clones in this sample may be carry-over from other donors' samples.

The gene calls are TRBV7-9 and TRBJ2-7; D gene unclear. This CDR3 region has 12 residues. Between the trimmed V and J ends, which lost 7 bases and 1 base, there was a span of 8 bases. The germline CDR1 and CDR2 sequences are SEHNR and FQNEAQ (reference sequence). The DNA of the CDR3 is TGTGCCAGCACCCCCGGGTCCTACGAGCAGTACTTC. Amino acid sequence: CASTPGSYEQYF. Using reference TRBV7-9 and TRBJ2-7 for the parts outside the CDR3, the full variable domain is DTGVSQNPRHKITKRGQNVTFRCDPISEHNRLYWYRQTLGQGPEFLTYFQNEAQLEKSRLLSDRFSAERPKGSFSTLEIQRTEQGDSAMYLCASTPGSYEQYFGPGTRLTVT.

The table lists this clonotype with a few counts. The chain couples TRBV18 to TRBJ2-1, with 7 bases that match TRBD2. CDR1 and CDR2 from the germline V gene are KGHSH and LQKENI. The V gene end was trimmed by 4 bases and the J gene end by 5 bases; junction bases not matched to a gene: 5. The CDR3 is 14 residues long. In DNA form, the CDR3 reads TGTGCCAGCTCACGGAGCGGGAACAACAATGAGCAGTTCTTC. Translation gives CASSRSGNNNEQFF.

The chain carries TRBV9 and TRBJ1-1; the D is unclear. Looked up from germline, CDR1 is SGDLS and CDR2 is YYNGEE. This CDR3 contains 13 residues. V was clipped by 0 bases and J by 2 bases, with 5 bases between them. Here the CDR3 reads CASSVEQNTEAFF. In nucleotides, the CDR3 is TGTGCCAGCAGCGTAGAACAAAACACTGAAGCTTTCTTT.

This clonotype was seen at least ten times. The rearrangement uses TRBV28 and TRBJ1-2, with 8 bases fitting TRBD1. V was pared by 2 bases and J by 4 bases, with 12 bases of the junction left unmatched. The CDR3 is 17 amino acids. Germline CDR1 and CDR2: MDHEN and SYDVKM. The CDR3 protein is CASSLSAPGQGGYGYTF. CDR3 coding DNA: TGTGCCAGCAGTTTAAGCGCTCCAGGACAGGGCGGCTATGGCTACACCTTC.

The table lists this clonotype with a count of one. The chain combines TRBV6-5 with TRBJ2-7; D call uncertain. Germline CDR1 MNHEY, CDR2 SVGAGI. The CDR3 is made up of 14 amino acids. Between the trimmed V and J ends, which lost 0 bases and 3 bases, there was a span of 9 bases. This CDR3 is CASSYSFLGYEQYF. The CDR3 DNA reads as TGTGCCAGCAGTTACTCCTTTTTGGGCTACGAGCAGTACTTC.

This clonotype showed up just a few times. V is TRBV27 and J is TRBJ2-7; no clear D. CDR1 and CDR2 from the germline V gene are MNHEY and SMNVEV (reference sequence). This CDR3 contains 16 residues. The V end lost 3 bases, the J end lost 2 bases, and 17 bases lay between the germline ends. CDR3 amino acids: CASSFAPWVGTYEQYF. The CDR3 DNA reads as TGTGCCAGCAGTTTTGCGCCCTGGGTCGGAACCTACGAGCAGTACTTC.

This clonotype was seen a handful of times. The chain recombines TRBV29-1 with TRBJ2-7; D gene unclear. Germline CDR1 is SQVTM and CDR2 is ANQGSEA. The CDR3 runs to 11 residues. Deletions cut 0 bases from V and 5 bases from J, with 5 bases between. The CDR3 protein is CSVEEHDEQYF. The CDR3 DNA sequence: TGCAGCGTTGAAGAGCACGACGAGCAGTACTTC.

The chain employs TRBV5-4 and TRBJ1-2, with unresolved D. Germline CDR1 and CDR2: SGHNT and YYREEE (reference sequence). This CDR3 spans 16 amino acids. V lost 3 bases and J lost 3, with 18 bases in between. The CDR3 here is CASSSNTLTPHYGYTF. DNA of the CDR3: TGTGCCAGCAGCTCAAATACCCTAACTCCCCACTATGGCTACACCTTC.

The V gene is TRBV3-1, the J gene TRBJ2-5; D uncertain. V lost 2 bases to trimming and J lost 5 bases, with 6 bases between them. The CDR3 has 12 amino acids. From germline, CDR1 is LGHDT and CDR2 YNNKEL (reference sequence). CDR3 bases: TGTGCCAGCAGCCAACCCCTGGAGACCCAGTACTTC. As protein: CASSQPLETQYF.

The chain carries TRBV29-1 and TRBJ2-5; D remains ambiguous. This CDR3 has 10 residues. Germline V gene data show CDR1 as SQVTM and CDR2 as ANQGSEA. The CDR3 coding sequence is TGCGGCCACAGTCAAGAGACCCAGTACTTC. It encodes CGHSQETQYF.

The chain joins TRBV2 to TRBJ2-3, with 8 nucleotides matching TRBD2. The junction had 0 bases not matched to a gene; V was cut back by 7 bases and J by 3 bases. The V gene's germline CDR1 is SNHLY and CDR2 FYNNEI. CDR3 length: 12 amino acids. The CDR3 nucleotides are TGTGCCAGCAAGCGGGAGACAGATACGCAGTATTTT. It yields the protein CASKRETDTQYF.

This clonotype was counted a few times. The chain is built from TRBV3-1 and TRBJ1-2; D ambiguous. The CDR3 loop spans 14 amino acids. The ends were cut back, 1 base at V and 2 bases at J, with 8 bases in the middle. Germline V gene sequence: CDR1 LGHDT, CDR2 YNNKEL (reference sequence). The DNA for the CDR3 is TGTGCCAGCAGCCAAGGACGTCAAAACTATGGCTACACCTTC. Translated: CASSQGRQNYGYTF.

A few counts support this clonotype. The chain links TRBV7-3 to TRBJ2-5; tentatively, D is TRBD1 (6 bases). V lost 4 bases to trimming and J lost 5 bases, with 14 bases between them. The CDR3 totals 14 residues. Germline V gene lookup returns CDR1 SGHTA and CDR2 FQGTGA. The CDR3 DNA follows: TGTGCCAGCAGCTCCGGGTCTAGGGGGGAGACCCAGTACTTC. Translated, it gives CASSSGSRGETQYF.

In its sample, this clonotype was seen many times. The genes are TRBV20-1 and TRBJ2-5, with D perhaps matching TRBD2 (6 bases). Trimming took off 2 bases at V and 4 bases at J, with 17 bases between the two ends. Germline V CDR1 and CDR2: DFQATT, SNEGSKA (reference sequence). This CDR3 comprises 15 residues. The CDR3 loop reads CSARKQARDLETQYF. DNA of the CDR3: TGCAGTGCTAGAAAGCAGGCGCGGGATTTAGAGACCCAGTACTTC.

Comments on this clonotype: This may arise from a read error, as a much more abundant clone is one base away. The chain links TRBV29-1 to TRBJ2-7, with 7 bases identical to TRBD1. Germline V gene sequence: CDR1 SQVTM, CDR2 ANQGSEA. The junction had 4 bases not matched to a gene; V was cut back by 4 bases and J by 4 bases. The CDR3 spans 12 residues. The CDR3 sequence: CSVVDRDYEQYF. The CDR3, as DNA: TGCAGCGTTGTCGACAGGGATTACGAGCAGTACTTC.

This chain uses TRBV7-9 with TRBJ2-5, with 8 bases matching TRBD2. After removal of 2 bases from V and 2 bases from J, the junction contained 10 bases not matched to a gene. Germline V lookup: CDR1 SEHNR, CDR2 FQNEAQ (reference sequence). CDR3 length: 17 amino acids. The CDR3 loop reads CASSLRAGAVIQETQYF. CDR3 bases: TGTGCCAGCAGCTTAAGAGCGGGAGCGGTAATTCAAGAGACCCAGTACTTC.

This clonotype was seen ten or more times. The chain couples TRBV11-2 to TRBJ2-1; unclear D gene. Germline-derived CDR1 and CDR2 are SGHAT and FQNNGV. CDR3 size: 15 residues. V lost 5 bases and J 0 bases, leaving 11 bases between the germline ends. The CDR3 here is CASSPIRSSYNEQFF. The DNA for the CDR3 is TGTGCCAGCAGCCCAATACGGAGCTCCTACAATGAGCAGTTCTTC.

The V call is TRBV5-1, the J call TRBJ2-2; D is unresolved. V was clipped by 6 bases and J by 0 bases, with 12 bases between them. The CDR3 is 15 amino acids. Looked up from germline, CDR1 is SGHRS and CDR2 is YFSETQ. The chain's CDR3 is CASKVASANTGELFF. As DNA, the CDR3 is TGCGCCAGCAAGGTTGCAAGCGCGAACACCGGGGAGCTGTTTTTT. Combining the CDR3 with reference TRBV5-1 and TRBJ2-2 gives the whole variable domain KAGVTQTPRYLIKTRGQQVTLSCSPISGHRSVSWYQQTPGQGLQFLFEYFSETQRNKGNFPGRFSGRQFSNSRSEMNVSTLELGDSALYLCASKVASANTGELFFGEGSRLTVL.

The V call is TRBV7-8, the J call TRBJ2-5; 12 positions match TRBD2. Germline assignment: CDR1 SGHVS and CDR2 FQNEAQ. The V segment lost 5 bases and the J segment 4 bases; nucleotides outside the gene matches: 5. The CDR3 spans 15 residues. The CDR3 DNA reads as TGTGCCAGCAGCCCCTTGACTAGCGGGAGAGAGACCCAGTACTTC. It specifies CASSPLTSGRETQYF.

The chain uses TRBV6-2 or TRBV6-3 and TRBJ2-7; D may be TRBD2 (6 bases). The CDR3 extends over 17 amino acids. Between the trimmed V and J ends, which lost 0 bases and 0 bases, there was a span of 15 bases. CDR1 and CDR2 from the germline V gene are MNHEY and SVGEGT. The CDR3 region has the DNA TGTGCCAGCAGTTACTCGAGGGGCGGGATTAGCTCCTACGAGCAGTACTTC. Its protein is CASSYSRGGISSYEQYF.

The rearrangement links TRBV11-2 to TRBJ2-1, with unresolved D. V was cut by 5 bases and J by 10 bases, with 15 bases left in between. There are 13 residues in the CDR3. CDR1 is SGHAT, CDR2 FQNNGV, per germline. CDR3 region: CASSVPTLQEQFF. In DNA, the CDR3 is TGTGCCAGCAGCGTCCCTACCTTACAAGAGCAGTTCTTC.

The chain employs TRBV3-1 and TRBJ2-7, with TRBD2 identical over 14 bases. Germline-derived CDR1 and CDR2 are LGHDT and YNNKEL (reference sequence). The CDR3 totals 15 residues. With V trimmed by 3 bases and J by 7 bases, 5 bases remained unmatched. The CDR3 here is CASSQGLAGVEEQYF. The DNA for the CDR3 is TGTGCCAGCAGCCAGGGACTAGCGGGAGTGGAAGAGCAGTACTTC.

This clonotype was seen many times. This rearrangement joins TRBV7-3 to TRBJ2-2; no definite D call. Looked up from germline, CDR1 is SGHTA and CDR2 is FQGTGA. V was trimmed by 3 bases and J by 7 bases, leaving 15 bases between them. The CDR3 has 15 amino acids. CDR3 residues: CASSFGRTWDGELFF. In nucleotides, the CDR3 is TGTGCCAGCAGCTTCGGGCGGACCTGGGACGGGGAGCTGTTTTTT.

This clonotype was seen ten or more times. The chain carries TRBV21-1 and TRBJ1-1; the table's D call, TRBD1, has no DNA check behind it. TRBV21-1 is a pseudogene locus. The CDR3 has 10 residues. The CDR3 region is CARSQGEAFF. CDR3 nucleotide sequence: TGTGCCAGATCACAGGGGGAAGCTTTCTTT.